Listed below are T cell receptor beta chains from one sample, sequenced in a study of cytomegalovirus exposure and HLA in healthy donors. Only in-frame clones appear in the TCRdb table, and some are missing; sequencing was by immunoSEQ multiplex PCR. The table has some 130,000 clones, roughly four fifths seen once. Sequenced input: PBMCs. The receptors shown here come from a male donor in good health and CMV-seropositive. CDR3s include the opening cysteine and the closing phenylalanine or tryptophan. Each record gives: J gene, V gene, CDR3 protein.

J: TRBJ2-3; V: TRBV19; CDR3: CASTPAGGGIDTQYF
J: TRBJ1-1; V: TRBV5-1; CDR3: CASSEPGTQAFF
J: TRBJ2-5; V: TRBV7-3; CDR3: CASSFGLALQETQYF
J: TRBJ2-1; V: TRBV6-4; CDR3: CASSENFGAGGRFF
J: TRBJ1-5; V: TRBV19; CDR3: CASSIGTGSDQPQHF
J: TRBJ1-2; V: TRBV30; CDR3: CAWEGQLYGYTF
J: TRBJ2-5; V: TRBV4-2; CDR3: CASSQGLAGVEQETQYF
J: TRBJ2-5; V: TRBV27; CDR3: CASSLWGEQETQYF
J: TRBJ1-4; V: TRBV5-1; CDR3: CASRSGWNNEKLFF
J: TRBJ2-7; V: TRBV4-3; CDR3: CAKVPNRAPYEQYF
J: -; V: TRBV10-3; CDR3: CAISDRAGGGVEQYF
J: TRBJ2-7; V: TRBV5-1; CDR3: CASTLTGGPEQYF
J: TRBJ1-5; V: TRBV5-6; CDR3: CASSLYSQGASNQPQHF
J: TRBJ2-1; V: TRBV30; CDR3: CAWSVTGDNEQFF
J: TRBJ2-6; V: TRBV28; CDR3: CASSIRQGVSGANGLTF
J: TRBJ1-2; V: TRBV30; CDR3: CALEGSGHKSRDYGYTF
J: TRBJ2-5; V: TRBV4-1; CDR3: CASSQSFSAEDQETQYF
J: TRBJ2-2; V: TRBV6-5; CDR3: CASTMDRGRTGELFF
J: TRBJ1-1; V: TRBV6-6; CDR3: CATTGGKNTEAFF
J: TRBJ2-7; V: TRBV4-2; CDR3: CASSPRQVMGLAGGGTIEQYF
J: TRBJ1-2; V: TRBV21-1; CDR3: CAFSRITF
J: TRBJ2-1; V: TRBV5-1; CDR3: CASSLDPGLAVNEQFF
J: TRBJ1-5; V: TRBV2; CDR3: CASNGQGGRSNQPQHF
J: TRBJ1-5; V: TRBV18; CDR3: CASSPPGQGMFSNQPQHF
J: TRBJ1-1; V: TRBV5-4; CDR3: CASSLGGSGNTEAFF
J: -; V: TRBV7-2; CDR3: CASSLDTGVVYEQYF
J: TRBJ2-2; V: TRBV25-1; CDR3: CASSIQGRNTGELFF
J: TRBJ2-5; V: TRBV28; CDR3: CASSPHTGRGRTQYF
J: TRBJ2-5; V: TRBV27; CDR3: CASRRAGETQYF
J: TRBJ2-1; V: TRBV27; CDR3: CASTELKAGISYNEQFF
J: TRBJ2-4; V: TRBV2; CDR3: CASSESAIPGTKNSQYF
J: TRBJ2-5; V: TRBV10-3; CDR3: CAISESTGLETQYF
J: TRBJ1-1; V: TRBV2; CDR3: CARDTGENTEAFF
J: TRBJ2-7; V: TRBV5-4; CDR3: CASSPVGTGASYEQYF
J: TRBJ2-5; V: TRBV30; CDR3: CAWSLAGGSQEEQYF
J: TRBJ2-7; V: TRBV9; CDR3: CASSLRLAGAPYEQYF
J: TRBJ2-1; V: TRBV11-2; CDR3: CASSTRSGRGNNEQFF
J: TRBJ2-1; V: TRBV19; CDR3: CASMGGASYNEQFF
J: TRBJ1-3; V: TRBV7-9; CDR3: CASSLVTETVGNTIYF
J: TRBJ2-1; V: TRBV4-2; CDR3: CASSQETSGRAGQFF
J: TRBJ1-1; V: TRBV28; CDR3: CASSGPAGENTEAFF
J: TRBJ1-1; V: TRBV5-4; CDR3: CASSLETDLNTEAFF
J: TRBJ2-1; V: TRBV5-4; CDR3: CASSLAGGRNNEQFF
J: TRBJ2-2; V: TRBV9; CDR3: CASSAWDRGTGELFF
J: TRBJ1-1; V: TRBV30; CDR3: CAWSGMTVTEAFF
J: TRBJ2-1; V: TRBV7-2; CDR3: CASSLDSTGNEQFF
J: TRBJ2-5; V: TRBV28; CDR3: CASSRQGVAYQETQYF
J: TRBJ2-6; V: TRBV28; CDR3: CASSVILSGANVLTF
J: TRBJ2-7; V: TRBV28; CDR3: CASSFLGQGGSYEQYF
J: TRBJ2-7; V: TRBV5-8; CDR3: CASKQGAKYEQYF